The 26 T cell receptor beta chains reported below all come from one sample, sequenced in a study of T cells in Graves' hyperthyroidism and ophthalmopathy. Authors of the study amplified TCR beta CDR3 regions from RNA transcripts. With the HTBI primer set, the TCR CDR3 went through a first round of RT-PCR. From the multiplex PCR reads, TCRdb called clonotypes with MiXCR, one entry per CDR3 protein. The profile shows some 380,000 distinct CDR3 sequences, roughly 13% of them singletons. Input material: blood. The receptors here all came from a man between 25 and 39 years old with Graves' hyperthyroidism that later progressed to Graves' ophthalmopathy.

Remarks on this clonotype: A read error may explain this, as a much larger clone is one base away. The chain has TRBV9 and TRBJ2-2, with D possibly matching TRBD2 (5 bases). Germline assignment: CDR1 SGDLS and CDR2 YYNGEE. The CDR3 covers 13 residues. Here the CDR3 DNA reads TGTGCCAGCAGCGTAGAAAACACCGGGGAGCCGTTTTTT. It is translated as CASSVENTGEPFF. Full variable domain (remainder filled in from reference TRBV9 and TRBJ2-2): DSGVTQTPKHLITATGQRVTLRCSPRSGDLSVYWYQQSLDQGLQFLIQYYNGEERAKGNILERFSAQQFPDLHSELNLSSLELGDSALYFCASSVENTGEPFFGEGSRLTVL.

This clonotype was counted ten times or more. The rearrangement uses TRBV28 and TRBJ2-3, with 10 bases that match TRBD2. Germline-derived CDR1 and CDR2 are MDHEN and SYDVKM. The CDR3 sequence is 16 residues long. Unmatched junction bases numbered 8, after V lost 6 bases and J lost 2 bases. CDR3 nucleotides: TGTGCCAGCAGCGCCGGACTAGCGGACTACACAGATACGCAGTATTTT. Protein product: CASSAGLADYTDTQYF.

The V gene is TRBV5-1, the J gene TRBJ2-7; TRBD2 agrees at 7 bases. This CDR3 comprises 15 residues. The V gene's germline CDR1 is SGHRS and CDR2 YFSETQ. V gave up 0 bases and J gave up 2 bases; unmatched junction bases: 5. The CDR3 DNA reads as TGCGCCAGCAGCTTGGTGCGGGGGTCCACCTACGAGCAGTACTTC. It encodes CASSLVRGSTYEQYF.

This clonotype occurred many times. The rearrangement links TRBV6-1 to TRBJ1-1; 9 bases line up with TRBD1. Looked up from germline, CDR1 is MNHNS and CDR2 is SASEGT. This CDR3 has 16 residues. V dropped 5 bases and J dropped 1; count of bases not matched to a gene: 8. CDR3 bases: TGTGCCAGCAGTTACAGGGGGCGCGGGGGGAACACTGAAGCTTTCTTT. Protein: CASSYRGRGGNTEAFF.

The chain links TRBV29-1 to TRBJ2-1, with D unclear. The V gene lost 7 bases and the J gene lost 5 bases, with 6 bases spanning the gap. CDR1 and CDR2 from the germline V gene are SQVTM and ANQGSEA. The CDR3 covers 10 residues. CDR3 coding DNA: TGCAGCGGTGGAGACAATGAGCAGTTCTTC. Its protein is CSGGDNEQFF.

V is TRBV6-5 and J is TRBJ1-1; 12 nucleotides line up with TRBD1. The CDR3 loop spans 17 amino acids. The junction had 7 bases not matched to a gene; V was cut back by 4 bases and J by 1 base. Germline lookup yields CDR1 MNHEY and CDR2 SVGAGI. The DNA of the CDR3 is TGTGCCAGCAGTTCGGGGACAGGGGGCGTCGGGAACACTGAAGCTTTCTTT. It is translated as CASSSGTGGVGNTEAFF.

Note on this clonotype: Compared with germline, one end of the junction differs, possibly owing to a read error. V and J are TRBV28 and TRBJ2-4; possibly TRBD2 for D (5 bases). The CDR3 covers 15 residues. The germline CDR1 and CDR2 sequences are MDHEN and SYDVKM. The CDR3 region has the DNA TGTGCCAGCAGCCACCGGGGAGCGGCCAAAAACATTCAGTGCTTC. Its translation is CASSHRGAAKNIQCF.

This chain connects TRBV20-1 to TRBJ1-5; 11 bases match TRBD1. CDR3 size: 14 residues. Losses at the gene ends were 6 bases for V and 6 bases for J; bases not matched to a gene: 7. Germline assignment: CDR1 DFQATT and CDR2 SNEGSKA (reference sequence). The CDR3 bases are TGCAGTGCCTCCGGGACAGGGGGGGTTCAGCCCCAGCATTTT. This sequence encodes CSASGTGGVQPQHF.

The genes are TRBV19 and TRBJ1-1; 7 positions agree with TRBD1. The V and J ends lost 4 bases and 0 bases, in that order; junction bases with no gene match: 5. Germline assignment: CDR1 LNHDA and CDR2 SQIVND (reference sequence). The CDR3 sequence is 15 residues long. The CDR3 DNA reads TGTGCCAGTAGTAGAGACAGGGCGATGAACACTGAAGCTTTCTTT. It specifies CASSRDRAMNTEAFF.

The V gene is TRBV13, the J gene TRBJ2-1; 10 bases align to TRBD2. The CDR3 consists of 17 residues. The germline CDR1 and CDR2 sequences are PRHDT and FYEKMQ (reference sequence). V lost 5 bases to trimming and J lost 5 bases; unmatched junction nucleotides: 12. The CDR3 bases are TGTGCCAGCAGCCGCCCAAGAGCGGGGGGGCCCCACAATGAGCAGTTCTTC. This translates into CASSRPRAGGPHNEQFF. The complete variable domain, with remaining parts taken from reference TRBV13 and TRBJ2-1, reads AAGVIQSPRHLIKEKRETATLKCYPIPRHDTVYWYQQGPGQDPQFLISFYEKMQSDKGSIPDRFSAQQFSDYHSELNMSSLELGDSALYFCASSRPRAGGPHNEQFFGPGTRLTVL.

This clonotype was seen many times. The J gene is TRBJ1-1, the V gene TRBV7-9, with D unclear. The CDR3 loop spans 12 amino acids. Trimming removed 3 bases from V and 5 bases from J, with 7 bases in between. From germline, CDR1 is SEHNR and CDR2 FQNEAQ (reference sequence). This CDR3 reads CASSFGKTEAFF. CDR3 sequence (DNA): TGTGCCAGCAGCTTTGGGAAAACTGAAGCTTTCTTT.

Of note for this clonotype: The junction and the germline gene differ at one end; a read error may be behind it. The chain combines TRBV30 with TRBJ2-7; D is unclear. Per germline, CDR1 GTSNPN and CDR2 SVGIG (reference sequence). The length of the CDR3 is 15 residues. For the CDR3, the DNA is TGTGCCTGCCCAGAAGAAGGTGTAGTCTCCTACGATCAGTACTTC. It codes for CACPEEGVVSYDQYF.

The sample holds a few counts of this clonotype. The CDR3 region is CASSQDASGAYNEQFF. DNA of the CDR3: TGTGCCAGCAGCCAAGATGCTAGCGGGGCCTACAATGAGCAGTTCTTC. J is TRBJ2-1 and V is TRBV4-2; 9 bases are shared with TRBD2. The ends lost 0 bases at V and 2 bases at J; junction bases unmatched: 2. This CDR3 has 16 amino acids. CDR1 LGHNA and CDR2 YNFKEQ come from the germline V gene.

This chain uses TRBV14 with TRBJ1-2; the D is unclear. The CDR3 sequence is 14 residues long. Germline V gene sequence: CDR1 SGHDN, CDR2 FVKESK. Deletions cut 4 bases from V and 2 bases from J, with 11 bases between. The CDR3 DNA follows: TGTGCCAGCAGCCCAGGACTAGGAAACTATGGCTACACCTTC. Its protein product is CASSPGLGNYGYTF.

The table lists this clonotype with many counts. The chain combines TRBV27 with TRBJ2-2, with D perhaps TRBD2 (6 bases). This CDR3 is built from 18 residues. CDR1 and CDR2 (germline): MNHEY, SMNVEV (reference sequence). V was pared by 5 bases and J by 4 bases, with 23 bases between. The CDR3 DNA follows: TGTGCCAGCAGTCCTATTATGGTAGGCGGGGTGAGCACCGGGGAGCTGTTTTTT. Translation gives CASSPIMVGGVSTGELFF.

The sample holds many counts of this clonotype. The chain links TRBV15 to TRBJ2-3; TRBD1 is a possible D gene (5 bases). Germline assignment: CDR1 LNHNV and CDR2 YYDKDF (reference sequence). This CDR3 comprises 16 residues. The ends were cut back, 1 base at V and 4 bases at J, with 15 bases in the middle. This CDR3 is CATSRGLLGVSDTQYF. Written as DNA, the CDR3 is TGTGCCACCAGCAGAGGTCTCTTAGGGGTCTCAGATACGCAGTATTTT.

The chain links TRBV2 to TRBJ2-5; D unresolved. Deletions cut 4 bases from V and 2 bases from J, with 5 bases between. This CDR3 has 12 residues. The V gene's germline CDR1 is SNHLY and CDR2 FYNNEI. As DNA, the CDR3 is TGTGCCAGCAGTGTGGTTCAAGAGACCCAGTACTTC. This encodes CASSVVQETQYF.

The genes are TRBV3-1 and TRBJ2-1; 8 bases align to TRBD2. The trim removed 0 bases at V and 7 bases at J, leaving 11 bases unmatched. Per the germline V gene, CDR1 is LGHDT and CDR2 is YNNKEL (reference sequence). The CDR3 consists of 17 residues. CDR3 residues: CASSQDPAGAPRNEQFF. The CDR3, as DNA: TGTGCCAGCAGCCAAGACCCAGCGGGGGCCCCTAGGAATGAGCAGTTCTTC.

Regarding this clonotype: This may come from a read error, since a much larger clone is one base off. The chain uses TRBV6-1 and TRBJ2-1; no firm D call. The CDR3 totals 12 residues. In germline, CDR1 is MNHNS, CDR2 SASEGT. The V end lost 11 bases, the J end lost 6 bases, and 14 bases lay between the germline ends. CDR3 nucleotides: TGTGCCGGCACTCAGGTGGGCAATGAGCAGTTCTTC. Its protein product is CAGTQVGNEQFF.

This clonotype was seen many times. The chain has TRBV7-6 and TRBJ2-5; D call uncertain. The CDR3 is 15 amino acids. The germline V and J ends were trimmed by 2 bases and 5 bases, with 15 bases remaining between them. Germline assignment: CDR1 SGHVS and CDR2 FNYEAQ. DNA for the CDR3: TGTGCCAGCAGCTTATCTATCTTTGATTCGGAGACCCAGTACTTC. Translating gives CASSLSIFDSETQYF.

This clonotype appeared many times. The chain combines TRBV6-2 or TRBV6-3 with TRBJ2-3, with D maybe TRBD1 (5 bases). The CDR3 is 18 residues long. CDR1 MNHEY and CDR2 SVGEGT come from the germline V gene. Trimming left V 0 bases short and J 2 bases short, with 18 bases between. CDR3 region: CASSYSPRTSDHTDTQYF. CDR3 sequence (DNA): TGTGCCAGCAGTTACTCTCCCAGGACATCGGATCACACAGATACGCAGTATTTT.

This clonotype was seen ten or more times. One end of the junction fails to match germline, which may point to a read error. V usage is TRBV6-6 and J usage is TRBJ1-1; 11 bases agree with TRBD1. This CDR3 comprises 16 residues. Germline CDR1 is MNHNY and CDR2 is SVGAGI (reference sequence). The DNA for the CDR3 is TGTGCCAGCAGTCACTCGCCTGGGACAGGGGGACCTGAAGCTTTCTTT. It is translated as CASSHSPGTGGPEAFF.

The genes are TRBV6-2 or TRBV6-3 and TRBJ2-3; 13 nucleotides align to TRBD2. Germline values: CDR1 MNHEY, CDR2 SVGEGT. The J segment lost 11 bases and the V segment lost 4 bases, leaving 9 bases of the junction unmatched. This CDR3 region has 15 residues. DNA for the CDR3: TGTGCCAGCAGTTCCCGACTAGCGGGGGGTGAATGGCAGTATTTT. Protein: CASSSRLAGGEWQYF.

Many counts were recorded for this clonotype. V usage is TRBV27 and J usage is TRBJ1-1; D is perhaps TRBD1 (5 bases). V dropped 3 bases and J dropped 10 bases, with 12 bases sitting between them. The CDR3 is made up of 12 amino acids. Germline V lookup: CDR1 MNHEY, CDR2 SMNVEV (reference sequence). The DNA for the CDR3 is TGTGCCAGCAGTTTGGGGGGGAGTAGAGCTTTCTTT. Its protein product is CASSLGGSRAFF.

The chain employs TRBV30 and TRBJ2-3, with D hard to call. Germline V gene data show CDR1 as GTSNPN and CDR2 as SVGIG (reference sequence). CDR3 length: 12 residues. The germline V and J ends were trimmed by 3 bases and 11 bases, with 15 bases remaining between them. In DNA, the CDR3 is TGTGCCTGGAGCAGGTCTCCGCGCCAGCAGTATTTT. Its protein is CAWSRSPRQQYF.

The gene calls are TRBV18 and TRBJ1-5; D is unclear. Germline CDR1 and CDR2: KGHSH and LQKENI. This CDR3 spans 13 amino acids. Trimming cost V 3 bases and J 7 bases, with 10 bases left between them. For the CDR3, the DNA is TGTGCCAGCTCACCTGGCAGCCAGCAGCCCCAGCATTTT. Translation: CASSPGSQQPQHF.